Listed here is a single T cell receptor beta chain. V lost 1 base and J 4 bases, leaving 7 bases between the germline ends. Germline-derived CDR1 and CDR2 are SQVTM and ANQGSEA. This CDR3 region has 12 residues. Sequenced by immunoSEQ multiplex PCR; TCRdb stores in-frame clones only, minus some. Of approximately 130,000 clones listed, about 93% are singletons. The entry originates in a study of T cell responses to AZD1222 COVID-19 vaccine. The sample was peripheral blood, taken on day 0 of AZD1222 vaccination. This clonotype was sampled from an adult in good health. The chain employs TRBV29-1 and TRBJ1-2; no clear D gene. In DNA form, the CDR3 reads TGCAGCGTTGAAGGCCAGTTCTATGGCTACACCTTC. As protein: CSVEGQFYGYTF.